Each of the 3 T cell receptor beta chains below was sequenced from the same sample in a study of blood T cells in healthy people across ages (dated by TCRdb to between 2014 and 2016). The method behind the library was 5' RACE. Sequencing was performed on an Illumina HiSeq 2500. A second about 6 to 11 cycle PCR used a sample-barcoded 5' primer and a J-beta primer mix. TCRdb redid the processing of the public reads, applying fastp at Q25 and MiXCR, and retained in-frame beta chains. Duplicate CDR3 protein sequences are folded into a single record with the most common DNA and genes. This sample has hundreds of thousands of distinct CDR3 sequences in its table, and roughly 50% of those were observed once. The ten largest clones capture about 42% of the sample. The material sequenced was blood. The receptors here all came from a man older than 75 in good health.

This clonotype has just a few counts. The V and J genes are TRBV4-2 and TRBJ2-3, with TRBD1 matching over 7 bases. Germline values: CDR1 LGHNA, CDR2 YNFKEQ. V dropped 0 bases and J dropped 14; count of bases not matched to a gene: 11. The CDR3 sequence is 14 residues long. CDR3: CASSQDQGGRYAYF. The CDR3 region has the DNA TGTGCCAGCAGCCAAGATCAAGGGGGCAGATACGCGTATTTT.

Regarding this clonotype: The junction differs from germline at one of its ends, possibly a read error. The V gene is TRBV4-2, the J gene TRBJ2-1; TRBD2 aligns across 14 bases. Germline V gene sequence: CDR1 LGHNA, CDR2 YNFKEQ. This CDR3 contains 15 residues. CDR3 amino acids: CANSQGLAGDNEQFF. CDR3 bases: TGTGCCAACAGCCAGGGACTAGCGGGAGACAATGAGCAGTTCTTC.

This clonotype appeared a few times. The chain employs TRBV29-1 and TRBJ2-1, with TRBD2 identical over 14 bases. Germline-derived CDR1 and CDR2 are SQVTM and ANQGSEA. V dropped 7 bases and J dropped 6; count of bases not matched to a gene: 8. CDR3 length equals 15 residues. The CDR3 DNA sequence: TGCAGCGGGAAGGGACTAGCGGGAGAGGGCAATGAGCAGTTCTTC. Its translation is CSGKGLAGEGNEQFF.